This is a list of T cell receptor beta chains from one sample in a study of T cells expressing NK-cell markers. TCRdb re-called the 5' RACE reads and gives one entry per CDR3 protein, without DNA. The sample table sets out about 410,000 distinct CDR3 sequences. The sample comprised blood T cells: a sorted CD56 or NKG2C T cell subset, CD4+ or CD8+ T cells, or bulk PBMC T cells (not recorded which). The receptors shown here come from a woman aged 45-59 years in good health. The CDR3 runs from the conserved cysteine through the conserved F or W. Each record gives: J gene, V gene, CDR3 protein.

>TRBJ2-5|TRBV6-6
CASSYQPNKGMEETQYF
>TRBJ2-1|TRBV7-9
CASSFPRYNEQFF
>TRBJ2-3|TRBV5-1
CASSLDPLAGVLDTQYF
>TRBJ1-2|TRBV27
CASYRGGYGYTF
>TRBJ2-5|TRBV5-6
CASRISEETQYF
>TRBJ1-4|TRBV5-1
CASRLDGTYEKLFF
>TRBJ2-2|TRBV3-1
CASSQDRRVWRGPNTGELFF
>TRBJ2-1|TRBV5-1
CASSLEVSRRSNEQFF
>TRBJ2-4|TRBV15
CATSPRTGGDKNIQYF
>TRBJ1-4|TRBV5-1
CASRSGTNEKLFF
>TRBJ2-3|TRBV12-3/TRBV12-4
CASSDRGTDTQYF
>TRBJ2-6|TRBV20-1
CSAQTVPGANVLTF
>TRBJ2-7|TRBV20-1
CSARDGTAGNEQYF
>TRBJ1-1|TRBV10-3
CAISERPRADTEAFF
>TRBJ1-4|TRBV30
CARLVQQATNEKLFF
>TRBJ2-1|TRBV5-6
CASSLKTLGQGEQFF
>TRBJ2-3|TRBV3-1
CASSLRRGTQYF
>TRBJ1-1|TRBV12-3/TRBV12-4
CASSLDGSRGGSAFF
>TRBJ1-6|TRBV18
CASSPGLGVGSPLHF